The 14 T cell receptor beta chains given below trace back to one sample, sequenced in a study of cytomegalovirus exposure and HLA in healthy donors. TCRdb keeps only in-frame clones here, not all; method: immunoSEQ multiplex PCR. Found here are 260,000 or so clones, 90% of them singletons; the top ten hold under 4%. Sequenced: PBMCs. The receptors were gathered from a woman in her 30s in good health and CMV-seronegative.

The rearrangement links TRBV6-5 to TRBJ2-1; 9 bases line up with TRBD2. With 2 bases clipped from V and 5 bases from J, the junction kept 7 bases outside the gene matches. This CDR3 has 16 residues. In germline, CDR1 is MNHEY, CDR2 SVGAGI. CDR3 nucleotide sequence: TGTGCCAGCAGTTACCCTAGCGGGACATCCAACAATGAGCAGTTCTTC. It yields the protein CASSYPSGTSNNEQFF.

The V call is TRBV15, the J call TRBJ1-2, with 7 bases fitting TRBD1. The germline V gene has CDR1 LNHNV and CDR2 YYDKDF (reference sequence). J lost 5 bases, V lost 4 bases, and 4 bases had no gene match. This CDR3 spans 13 amino acids. The CDR3 DNA follows: TGTGCCACCAGCACGTCAGGGGGGTATGGCTACACCTTC. It is translated as CATSTSGGYGYTF.

V is TRBV6-4 and J is TRBJ2-1, with 10 bases lining up with TRBD2. Per the germline V gene, CDR1 is MRHNA and CDR2 is SNTAGT. The ends lost 6 bases at V and 7 bases at J; junction bases unmatched: 6. The CDR3 runs to 14 residues. The CDR3: CASSSGLAINEQFF. In DNA, the CDR3 is TGTGCCAGCAGCTCGGGACTAGCGATTAATGAGCAGTTCTTC.

V gene TRBV9 combines with J gene TRBJ2-6; D unresolved. Germline V gene lookup returns CDR1 SGDLS and CDR2 YYNGEE. Trimming shortened V by 2 bases and J by 0 bases, and 3 bases separated the two germline ends. The CDR3 covers 14 residues. The CDR3 DNA is TGTGCCAGCAGCGTCAGCTCTGGGGCCAACGTCCTGACTTTC. This encodes CASSVSSGANVLTF. The full variable domain, in which reference TRBV9 and TRBJ2-6 provide the parts outside the CDR3, is DSGVTQTPKHLITATGQRVTLRCSPRSGDLSVYWYQQSLDQGLQFLIQYYNGEERAKGNILERFSAQQFPDLHSELNLSSLELGDSALYFCASSVSSGANVLTFGAGSRLTVL.

J is TRBJ1-2 and V is TRBV29-1, with D possibly being TRBD1 (5 bases). The V and J ends lost 4 bases and 8 bases respectively, with 23 bases between them. Germline V lookup: CDR1 SQVTM, CDR2 ANQGSEA. This CDR3 has 15 amino acids. CDR3 amino acids: CSVGRDQGGLGGYTF. The CDR3, as DNA: TGCAGCGTTGGGAGGGACCAGGGCGGATTAGGAGGCTACACCTTC.

J is TRBJ2-1 and V is TRBV13, with D possibly TRBD2 on 5 matching bases. V was trimmed by 0 bases and J by 12 bases, leaving 9 bases between them. The germline CDR1 and CDR2 sequences are PRHDT and FYEKMQ (reference sequence). The CDR3 length is 12 residues. The chain's CDR3 is CASSLGREGQFF. The DNA for the CDR3 is TGTGCCAGCAGCTTAGGTCGCGAGGGGCAGTTCTTC. Using reference TRBV13 and TRBJ2-1 for the parts outside the CDR3, the full variable domain is AAGVIQSPRHLIKEKRETATLKCYPIPRHDTVYWYQQGPGQDPQFLISFYEKMQSDKGSIPDRFSAQQFSDYHSELNMSSLELGDSALYFCASSLGREGQFFGPGTRLTVL.

The V gene is TRBV27, the J gene TRBJ2-7; weak D call: TRBD1 (5 bases). The V and J ends lost 5 bases and 9 bases respectively, with 14 bases between them. This CDR3 region has 12 residues. CDR1 and CDR2 from the germline V gene are MNHEY and SMNVEV (reference sequence). CDR3 region: CASSDRRDPQYF. The CDR3 DNA is TGTGCCAGCAGTGACCGCAGGGATCCGCAGTACTTC.

The rearrangement links TRBV27 to TRBJ2-7; 8 positions agree with TRBD1. CDR1 and CDR2 (germline): MNHEY, SMNVEV (reference sequence). The ends lost 6 bases at V and 1 base at J; junction bases unmatched: 5. The CDR3 runs to 14 residues. The chain's CDR3 is CASSRQGPSYEQYF. The CDR3 DNA follows: TGTGCCAGCAGCCGACAGGGGCCATCCTACGAGCAGTACTTC.

Concerning this clone itself: Other DNA sequences in this sample translate to the same CDR3. The rearrangement links TRBV18 to TRBJ1-5; the D is unclear. CDR3 length: 13 amino acids. Germline CDR1 and CDR2: KGHSH and LQKENI. V was shortened by 2 bases and J by 5 bases, with 7 bases between the two germline ends. CDR3 coding DNA: TGTGCCAGCTCACCAGGAGGCGATCAGCCCCAGCATTTT. Its translation is CASSPGGDQPQHF.

The chain carries TRBV4-1 and TRBJ2-7, with D possibly being TRBD1 or TRBD2 (5 bases each). V shed 0 bases and J shed 4 bases, with 16 bases lying between them. CDR3 length: 16 residues. Per germline, CDR1 MGHRA and CDR2 YSYEKL. CDR3 coding DNA: TGCGCCAGCAGCCAAGATAACCCCGGGACCAGTTACGAGCAGTACTTC. Translation: CASSQDNPGTSYEQYF.

The chain employs TRBV9 and TRBJ2-7, with 7 bases aligning to TRBD1. Germline values: CDR1 SGDLS, CDR2 YYNGEE. V lost 3 bases and J lost 1; bases outside the gene matches: 10. The CDR3 sequence is 16 residues long. CDR3 loop: CASSADRQGVSYEQYF. As DNA, the CDR3 is TGTGCCAGCAGCGCAGACCGACAGGGAGTATCCTACGAGCAGTACTTC.

The rearrangement joins TRBV18 to TRBJ1-2; D is uncertain. From germline, CDR1 is KGHSH and CDR2 LQKENI. The CDR3 sequence is 13 residues long. The V and J ends lost 2 bases and 1 base respectively, with 5 bases between them. CDR3 region: CASSPGHNYGYTF. The CDR3 nucleotides read TGTGCCAGCTCACCAGGTCATAACTATGGCTACACCTTC.

V is TRBV2 and J is TRBJ2-5; 7 bases are a match to TRBD1. Germline lookup yields CDR1 SNHLY and CDR2 FYNNEI. The CDR3 contains 16 residues. The ends lost 5 bases at V and 2 bases at J; junction bases unmatched: 11. CDR3 bases: TGTGCCAGCAGTCACCTCCGGGACAGCTCTCAAGAGACCCAGTACTTC. It codes for CASSHLRDSSQETQYF.

The CDR3 protein is CASSPEGQINQPQHF. CDR3 nucleotides: TGTGCCAGCAGCCCCGAAGGACAGATCAATCAGCCCCAGCATTTT. The J gene is TRBJ1-5, the V gene TRBV7-2, with D possibly matching TRBD1 (6 bases). V lost 5 bases, J lost 3 bases, and 14 bases lay in between. The CDR3 extends over 15 amino acids. CDR1 is SGHTA and CDR2 is FQGNSA in the germline V gene.